This is a list of T cell receptor beta chains from one sample in a study of blood T cell repertoires in COVID-19. TCRdb's copy holds only in-frame clones and misses some; the assay was immunoSEQ multiplex PCR. The table includes about 65,000 clones, roughly four fifths detected once. Sequenced: peripheral blood. The receptors originated from a man older than 75 with acute or convalescent COVID-19. Both conserved end residues are trimmed from each CDR3. Clone size is not always given. Where it is, it says once, few, many or a class for expanded clones.

length	V	J	size	CDR3
12	TRBV3-1/TRBV3-2	TRBJ1-5	once	ASSLQGSNQPQH
12	TRBV2	TRBJ2-5	-	ASSDRDSQETQY
14	TRBV7-8	TRBJ2-3	-	ASSLFAGGASDTQY
13	TRBV18	TRBJ2-5	-	ASSPGAGQGETQY
13	TRBV7-9	TRBJ2-5	once	ASSSRLGVAETQY
13	TRBV19	TRBJ1-2	-	ASSPPPTGRYGYT
14	TRBV18	TRBJ2-2	-	ASSPIGAANTGELF
14	TRBV10-2	TRBJ1-6	-	ASSEVAGRNNSPLH
10	TRBV24-1	TRBJ2-3	-	ATRGPADTQY
13	TRBV6-2/TRBV6-3	TRBJ2-7	few	ASSYSKKNIYEQY
12	TRBV3-1/TRBV3-2	TRBJ2-7	few	ASSARTGAYEQY
16	TRBV19	TRBJ2-5	-	ASSILGGSGGLQETQY
13	TRBV6-5	TRBJ1-2	-	ASSYSGQENYGYT
13	TRBV6-5	TRBJ1-1	-	ASTPGHSAGAEAF
15	TRBV3-1/TRBV3-2	TRBJ2-2	-	ASSRDRDLSNTGELF
12	TRBV11-1	TRBJ1-2	-	ASSPAGAPHGYT